Listed here are 10 T cell receptor beta chains from one sample, sequenced in a study of T-cell memory formation after mild COVID-19. MiXCR, applied by TCRdb to the 5' RACE reads, yields one record per CDR3 protein. The data hold some 210,000 distinct CDR3 sequences, with roughly 18% observed a single time. Sequenced sample: PBMCs or a T cell subset sorted from them (not recorded which). These receptors all come from an adult woman who had mild COVID-19 (a few samples of this study predate the infection). Cell type and time point are not known.

In this sample, this clonotype turned up a few times. V and J are TRBV18 and TRBJ1-2; TRBD1 matches 7 bases. With V trimmed by 1 base and J by 2 bases, 4 bases remained unmatched. The CDR3 totals 15 residues. The germline V gene encodes CDR1 KGHSH and CDR2 LQKENI. CDR3 bases: TGTGCCAGCTCACCACAGGCGACAGGGAACTATGGCTACACCTTC. Translation gives CASSPQATGNYGYTF.

The rearrangement joins TRBV5-1 to TRBJ2-1; TRBD1 might be the D (5 bases). Trimming took 4 bases from V and 6 from J, leaving 20 bases between them. This CDR3 comprises 16 residues. The germline CDR1 and CDR2 sequences are SGHRS and YFSETQ. CDR3 region: CASSPTLAGIINEQFF. CDR3 in DNA: TGCGCCAGCAGCCCAACACTGGCAGGGATAATCAATGAGCAGTTCTTC.

This clonotype was detected ten times or more. The rearrangement joins TRBV12-3 or TRBV12-4 to TRBJ2-1; 9 positions agree with TRBD2. This CDR3 is built from 14 residues. After removal of 6 bases from V and 8 bases from J, the junction contained 8 bases not matched to a gene. CDR3 loop: CASSYAGGWDEQFF. The CDR3 coding sequence is TGTGCCAGCAGCTACGCGGGGGGGTGGGATGAGCAGTTCTTC.

V is TRBV5-1 and J is TRBJ1-3, with D tentatively TRBD1 (6 bases). The ends were cut back, 0 bases at V and 0 bases at J, with 10 bases in the middle. Germline lookup yields CDR1 SGHRS and CDR2 YFSETQ. The CDR3 covers 16 residues. The CDR3 sequence is CASSLEETGSGNTIYF. CDR3 nucleotides: TGCGCCAGCAGCTTGGAGGAGACAGGCTCTGGAAACACCATATATTTT.

The chain uses TRBV18 and TRBJ2-1, with 7 bases lining up with TRBD1. The germline gives CDR1 KGHSH, CDR2 LQKENI. Unmatched junction bases numbered 9, after V lost 1 base and J lost 6 bases. This CDR3 has 16 residues. The CDR3 loop is CASSPRAGGAFNEQFF. DNA of the CDR3: TGTGCCAGCTCACCACGGGCAGGGGGTGCATTCAATGAGCAGTTCTTC. The complete variable domain, with remaining parts taken from reference TRBV18 and TRBJ2-1, reads NAGVMQNPRHLVRRRGQEARLRCSPMKGHSHVYWYRQLPEEGLKFMVYLQKENIIDESGMPKERFSAEFPKEGPSILRIQQVVRGDSAAYFCASSPRAGGAFNEQFFGPGTRLTVL.

J is TRBJ1-2 and V is TRBV7-9; a possible D gene is TRBD1 (6 bases). The CDR3 extends over 14 amino acids. Deletions cut 3 bases from V and 6 bases from J, with 14 bases between. Germline assignment: CDR1 SEHNR and CDR2 FQNEAQ (reference sequence). The chain's CDR3 is CASSFLQGSNGYTF. CDR3 DNA: TGTGCCAGCAGCTTTTTACAGGGATCGAATGGCTACACCTTC.

This clonotype was found a few times. This chain joins TRBV20-1 and TRBJ2-1, with D perhaps TRBD2 (6 bases). Trimming left V 5 bases short and J 5 bases short, with 10 bases between. The germline CDR1 and CDR2 sequences are DFQATT and SNEGSKA (reference sequence). This CDR3 has 12 amino acids. CDR3 DNA sequence: TGCAGTGCTCCTAAGCGGGACAATGAGCAGTTCTTC. This translates into CSAPKRDNEQFF.

V and J are TRBV4-1 and TRBJ1-5; D is undetermined. Germline V gene data show CDR1 as MGHRA and CDR2 as YSYEKL. Trimming took 6 bases from V and 0 from J, leaving 9 bases between them. This CDR3 region has 14 residues. In DNA, the CDR3 is TGCGCCAGCAGTCTGTCGGGTAGCAATCAGCCCCAGCATTTT. Amino acids: CASSLSGSNQPQHF.

The J gene is TRBJ2-1, the V gene TRBV24-1; 9 bases line up with TRBD2. V lost 9 bases, J lost 5 bases, and 4 bases stayed unmatched. Germline CDR1 reads KGHDR; CDR2 reads SFDVKD. There are 13 residues in the CDR3. CDR3 DNA: TGTGCCACCGGGACTAGCCGGAACAATGAGCAGTTCTTC. Translated: CATGTSRNNEQFF.

This clonotype came up a few times. This chain joins TRBV18 and TRBJ2-5, with 11 bases aligning to TRBD2. Trimming at V came to 4 bases and at J to 5 bases, leaving 9 bases not matched to a gene. The CDR3 is 16 amino acids. Per the germline V gene, CDR1 is KGHSH and CDR2 is LQKENI. CDR3 nucleotides: TGTGCCAGCTCACGCAAGACTAGCGGGGTTGGGGAGACCCAGTACTTC. Its protein is CASSRKTSGVGETQYF.